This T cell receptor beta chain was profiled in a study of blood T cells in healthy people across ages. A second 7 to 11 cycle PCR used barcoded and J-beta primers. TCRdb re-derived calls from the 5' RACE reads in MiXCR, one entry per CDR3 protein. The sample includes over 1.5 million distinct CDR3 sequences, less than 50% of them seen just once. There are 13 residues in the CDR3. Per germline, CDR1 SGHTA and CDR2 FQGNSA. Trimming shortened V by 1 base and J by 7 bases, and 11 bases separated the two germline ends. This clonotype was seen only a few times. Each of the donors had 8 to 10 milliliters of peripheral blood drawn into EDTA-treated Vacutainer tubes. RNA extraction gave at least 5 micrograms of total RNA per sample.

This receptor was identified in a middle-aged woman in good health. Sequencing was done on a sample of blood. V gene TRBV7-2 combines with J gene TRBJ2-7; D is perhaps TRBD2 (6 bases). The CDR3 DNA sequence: TGTGCCAGCAGCTTAGTGGACTACAATGAGCAGTACTTC. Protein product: CASSLVDYNEQYF. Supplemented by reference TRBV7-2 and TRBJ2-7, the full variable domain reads GAGVSQSPSNKVTEKGKDVELRCDPISGHTALYWYRQSLGQGLEFLIYFQGNSAPDKSGLPSDRFSAERTGGSVSTLTIQRTQQEDSAVYLCASSLVDYNEQYFGPGTRLTVT.